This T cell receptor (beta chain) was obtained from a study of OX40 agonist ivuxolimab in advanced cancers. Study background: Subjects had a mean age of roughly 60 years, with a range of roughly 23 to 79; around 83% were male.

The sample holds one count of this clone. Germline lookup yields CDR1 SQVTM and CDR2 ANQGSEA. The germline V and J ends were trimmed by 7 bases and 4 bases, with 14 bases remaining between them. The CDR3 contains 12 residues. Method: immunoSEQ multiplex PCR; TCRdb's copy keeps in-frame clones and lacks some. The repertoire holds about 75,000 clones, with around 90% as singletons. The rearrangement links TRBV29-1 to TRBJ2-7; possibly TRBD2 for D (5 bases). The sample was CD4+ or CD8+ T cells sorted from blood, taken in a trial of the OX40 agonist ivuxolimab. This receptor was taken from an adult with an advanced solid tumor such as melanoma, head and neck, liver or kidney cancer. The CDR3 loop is CSDWRLSYEQYF. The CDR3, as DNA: TGCAGCGACTGGAGACTAAGTTACGAGCAGTACTTC.